This T cell receptor beta chain derives from a study of Tregs in tolerant kidney transplant recipients. Study results and limitations: Biological reproducibility was not directly addressed, but technical replication error appeared minimal. Tregs expanded with activated donor B cells seemed most donor-specific.

TCRdb keeps only in-frame clones here, not all; method: immunoSEQ multiplex PCR. The repertoire consists of about 240,000 clones, with approximately 84% occurring once and the leading ten covering around 0.6%. CDR1 and CDR2 from the germline V gene are GTSNPN and SVGIG (reference sequence). CDR3 length: 14 residues. V lost 4 bases and J lost 6, with 18 bases in between. CD4+CD25+CD127- Tregs, CD4+CD25- non-Tregs, CD4 and CD8 cells were sorted. As to this clone: Its cognate antigen is unknown. This CDR3 is also generated by other DNA sequences in the sample.

Sequenced sample: CD4+ T cells from blood. This TCR was recovered from a human donor in good health. The chain joins TRBV30 to TRBJ2-5; maybe TRBD2 (5 bases). DNA for the CDR3: TGTGCCTGGACCGAGGGTTTCCTCTGGAAGACCCAGTACTTC. Its protein is CAWTEGFLWKTQYF. The variable domain in full, with the rest retrieved from reference TRBV30 and TRBJ2-5, is SQTIHQWPATLVQPVGSPLSLECTVEGTSNPNLYWYRQAAGRGLQLLFYSVGIGQISSEVPQNLSASRPQDRQFILSSKKLLLSDSGFYLCAWTEGFLWKTQYFGPGTRLLVL.